What follows are 17 T cell receptor beta chains derived from one specimen sequenced in a study of human T cells and chemical hapten exposure. The time point: healthy volunteer bleed at 6 weeks. Blood, whole and unfractionated, served as the source for total RNA extraction. Using its own MiXCR run on the RACE reads, TCRdb lists one record per CDR3 protein. The sample has about 79,000 distinct CDR3 sequences; approximately 8.6% are singletons. Sequences were obtained from whole blood. The receptors were gathered from a male donor in good health. Some clones in this sample may be carry-over from other donors' samples.

The CDR3 coding sequence is TGTGCCAGCAGCCTGCTTGGGGCCAACGTCCTGACTTTC. It yields the protein CASSLLGANVLTF. The chain joins TRBV7-9 to TRBJ2-6; D unclear. With 5 bases removed from V and 3 bases from J, the gap between germline ends came to 5 bases. This CDR3 is 13 amino acids long. Germline values: CDR1 SEHNR, CDR2 FQNEAQ (reference sequence).

This clonotype appeared a single time. V gene TRBV27 combines with J gene TRBJ1-1, with unresolved D. Germline CDR1 MNHEY, CDR2 SMNVEV (reference sequence). CDR3 length equals 17 residues. V lost 5 bases and J 3 bases, leaving 22 bases between the germline ends. The CDR3 coding sequence is TGTGCCAGCAGTCTCAGAAGGGAGACCGGGAGGGACACTGAAGCTTTCTTT. As protein: CASSLRRETGRDTEAFF.

The sample holds a few counts of this clonotype. The CDR3 spells CSVDRGFTDTQYF. CDR3 bases: TGCAGCGTCGACAGGGGTTTCACAGATACGCAGTATTTT. The chain combines TRBV29-1 with TRBJ2-3; 8 nucleotides agree with TRBD1. Losses at the gene ends were 6 bases for V and 2 bases for J; bases not matched to a gene: 4. The CDR3 contains 13 residues. Germline V gene data show CDR1 as SQVTM and CDR2 as ANQGSEA.

CDR3 DNA: TGTGCCAGCAGTTACACGGGGGCAGGGCCCCTGAACACTGAAGCTTTCTTT. It is translated as CASSYTGAGPLNTEAFF. The chain couples TRBV6-5 to TRBJ1-1; possibly TRBD1 for D (6 bases). Germline V gene sequence: CDR1 MNHEY, CDR2 SVGAGI. This CDR3 is 17 amino acids long. Trimming removed 2 bases at V and 0 bases at J, with 16 bases between.

Ten or more counts support this clonotype. The chain uses TRBV11-2 and TRBJ1-2; D is perhaps TRBD1 (6 bases). Trimming stripped 1 base from V and 2 bases from J, with 8 bases between. This CDR3 region has 14 residues. In germline, CDR1 is SGHAT, CDR2 FQNNGV. The CDR3 here is CASSLGQENYGYTF. For the CDR3, the DNA is TGTGCCAGCAGCTTAGGACAGGAAAACTATGGCTACACCTTC.

The chain combines TRBV5-1 with TRBJ2-5; a possible D gene is TRBD1 (5 bases). V was pared by 2 bases and J by 3 bases, with 8 bases between. This CDR3 is 13 amino acids long. Germline CDR1 SGHRS, CDR2 YFSETQ. As DNA, the CDR3 is TGCGCCAGCAGCTTATTGACAGAAGAGACCCAGTACTTC. Translation gives CASSLLTEETQYF.

This clonotype was picked up many times. The V and J genes are TRBV5-1 and TRBJ2-1; TRBD2 matches at 10 bases. CDR1 is SGHRS and CDR2 is YFSETQ in the germline V gene. CDR3 length equals 14 residues. V gave up 8 bases and J gave up 2 bases; unmatched junction bases: 4. The CDR3 is CASTTSGAYNEQFF. The CDR3 DNA follows: TGCGCCAGTACTACTAGCGGGGCCTACAATGAGCAGTTCTTC.

This clonotype was recorded at least ten times. The chain recombines TRBV6-5 with TRBJ2-3; 8 bases are a match to TRBD2. CDR1 is MNHEY, CDR2 SVGAGI, per germline. This CDR3 is 16 amino acids long. V lost 5 bases, J lost 2 bases, and 9 bases stayed unmatched. CDR3 sequence: CASSHRGGPSTDTQYF. In nucleotides, the CDR3 is TGTGCCAGCAGTCACCGGGGGGGCCCCTCCACAGATACGCAGTATTTT.

The V and J genes are TRBV7-7 and TRBJ2-3, with D perhaps TRBD1 (5 bases). The CDR3 is made up of 17 amino acids. CDR1 SSHAT and CDR2 FNYEAQ come from the germline V gene (reference sequence). Trimming pared 7 bases from V and 5 bases from J, leaving 25 bases between. The CDR3 DNA is TGTGCCAGCAACCGAACCCCGTTCGACAGCTTAGGAGATACGCAGTATTTT. The encoded protein is CASNRTPFDSLGDTQYF.

This clonotype was observed a handful of times. The gene calls are TRBV12-5 and TRBJ1-1; D is undetermined. The CDR3 runs 12 residues. CDR1 is LGHNT, CDR2 FRNRAP, per germline. Trimming took 1 base from V and 7 from J, leaving 7 bases between them. CDR3: CASGLEMVEAFF. The CDR3 DNA sequence: TGTGCTAGTGGTTTGGAAATGGTTGAAGCTTTCTTT. The complete variable domain, with remaining parts taken from reference TRBV12-5 and TRBJ1-1, reads DARVTQTPRHKVTEMGQEVTMRCQPILGHNTVFWYRQTMMQGLELLAYFRNRAPLDDSGMPKDRFSAEMPDATLATLKIQPSEPRDSAVYFCASGLEMVEAFFGQGTRLTVV.

The rearrangement joins TRBV12-3 or TRBV12-4 to TRBJ1-5; 7 bases line up with TRBD1. Trimming cost V 6 bases and J 5 bases; bases outside gene matches: 4. This CDR3 spans 13 amino acids. CDR3 sequence: CASRTGKDQPQHF. The CDR3 nucleotides are TGTGCCAGCAGGACAGGGAAAGATCAGCCCCAGCATTTT.

This clonotype was counted ten times or more. The genes are TRBV6-6 and TRBJ1-4; D is possibly TRBD1 (5 bases). Trimming took 3 bases from V and 7 from J, leaving 12 bases between them. This CDR3 region has 14 residues. Germline CDR1 MNHNY, CDR2 SVGAGI (reference sequence). The CDR3 loop is CASSYPGGGEKLFF. CDR3 coding DNA: TGTGCCAGCAGTTATCCCGGGGGGGGTGAAAAACTGTTTTTT.

This clonotype came up a few times. The gene calls are TRBV12-3 or TRBV12-4 and TRBJ2-3, with TRBD1 matching over 9 bases. CDR3 length: 16 amino acids. The V segment lost 6 bases and the J segment 5 bases; nucleotides outside the gene matches: 12. The CDR3 here is CASRMTGGSLGDTQYF. The CDR3 region has the DNA TGTGCCAGCAGGATGACAGGGGGGTCACTAGGAGATACGCAGTATTTT.

The J gene is TRBJ2-3, the V gene TRBV4-1; D is ambiguous. Per germline, CDR1 MGHRA and CDR2 YSYEKL. Trimming cost V 5 bases and J 4 bases, with 16 bases left between them. This CDR3 has 15 residues. As DNA, the CDR3 is TGCGCCAGCAGCGGTCAGGCCTTTTCCTCAGATACGCAGTATTTT. Protein sequence: CASSGQAFSSDTQYF.

The chain recombines TRBV15 with TRBJ2-3; 12 bases fit TRBD2. This CDR3 region has 18 residues. Germline V CDR1 and CDR2: LNHNV, YYDKDF (reference sequence). J was trimmed by 3 bases and V by 1 base; bases with no gene match: 8. Here the CDR3 DNA reads TGTGCCACCAGCAGAGGGAAGGGACTAGCGGGTCATACAGATACGCAGTATTTT. Protein: CATSRGKGLAGHTDTQYF.

This clonotype came up many times. The chain couples TRBV6-4 to TRBJ2-2; 12 positions agree with TRBD1. The V segment lost 3 bases and the J segment 3 bases; nucleotides outside the gene matches: 8. Germline V lookup: CDR1 MRHNA, CDR2 SNTAGT. The CDR3 runs 18 residues. The CDR3 sequence: CASSEFAGTGGDTGELFF. The CDR3 nucleotides read TGTGCCAGCAGTGAGTTCGCCGGGACAGGGGGCGACACCGGGGAGCTGTTTTTT.

The gene calls are TRBV20-1 and TRBJ2-3, with 8 bases lining up with TRBD1. The V segment lost 5 bases and the J segment 2 bases; nucleotides outside the gene matches: 15. Germline CDR1 is DFQATT and CDR2 is SNEGSKA (reference sequence). The CDR3 sequence is 17 residues long. CDR3 amino acids: CSAATPPTGAITDTQYF. CDR3 DNA sequence: TGCAGTGCTGCTACCCCCCCGACAGGGGCGATCACAGATACGCAGTATTTT.